Below, 10 T cell receptor beta chains from the same sample are listed, as sequenced in a study of T cell responses to AZD1222 COVID-19 vaccine. Produced via immunoSEQ multiplex PCR; TCRdb's table is partial and in-frame only. The profile covers 150,000 to 160,000 clones, with roughly nine tenths appearing a single time and 5% to 6% taken by the ten largest. The source was peripheral blood, collected on day 0 of MenACWY control vaccination. The receptors originated from an adult in good health.

Comments on this clone: The germline gene is not matched at one end of the junction; a read error may be the cause. The gene calls are TRBV14 and TRBJ1-2; 7 bases fit TRBD1. Germline CDR1 is SGHDN and CDR2 is FVKESK. The CDR3 spans 14 residues. CDR3 nucleotide sequence: TGTACCAGCAGCCAAGAATCATTAGGACAGGCGCTAACCTTC. Its protein is CTSSQESLGQALTF.

This chain joins TRBV30 and TRBJ2-3; D unclear. Germline V lookup: CDR1 GTSNPN, CDR2 SVGIG (reference sequence). Trimming cost V 0 bases and J 3 bases, with 1 base left between them. The CDR3 extends over 11 amino acids. The CDR3 bases are TGTGCCTGGAGTGTAACAGATACGCAGTATTTT. Protein product: CAWSVTDTQYF. Using reference TRBV30 and TRBJ2-3 for the parts outside the CDR3, the full variable domain is SQTIHQWPATLVQPVGSPLSLECTVEGTSNPNLYWYRQAAGRGLQLLFYSVGIGQISSEVPQNLSASRPQDRQFILSSKKLLLSDSGFYLCAWSVTDTQYFGPGTRLTVL.

The chain recombines TRBV24-1 with TRBJ1-2; 11 positions match TRBD1. The CDR3 has 17 amino acids. V lost 4 bases, J lost 5 bases, and 11 bases stayed unmatched. Per the germline V gene, CDR1 is KGHDR and CDR2 is SFDVKD. CDR3 bases: TGTGCCACCAGTGACGCCGGGACAGGGGGAATTCGGTATGGCTACACCTTC. Its translation is CATSDAGTGGIRYGYTF.

The chain uses TRBV7-9 and TRBJ1-1; D is ambiguous. CDR3 length: 19 residues. Trimming pared 0 bases from V and 0 bases from J, leaving 20 bases between. Germline CDR1 and CDR2: SEHNR and FQNEAQ (reference sequence). Here the CDR3 DNA reads TGTGCCAGCAGCTTAGCGGTACAGCTTATTGGAGGTTTGAACACTGAAGCTTTCTTT. Amino acid sequence: CASSLAVQLIGGLNTEAFF.

The CDR3 region is CASSQVTNEKLFF. CDR3 DNA: TGTGCCAGCAGCCAGGTCACTAATGAAAAACTGTTTTTT. This chain connects TRBV3-1 (or the pseudogene TRBV3-2) to TRBJ1-4; D gene unclear. CDR1 is LGHDT, CDR2 YNNKEL, per germline (reference sequence). The CDR3 is made up of 13 amino acids. Trimming left V 3 bases short and J 2 bases short, with 4 bases between.

The chain recombines TRBV11-3 with TRBJ1-3; D gene uncertain. Per the germline V gene, CDR1 is SGHNT and CDR2 is YENEEA. Trimming took 3 bases from V and 4 from J, leaving 4 bases between them. The CDR3 totals 12 residues. The DNA of the CDR3 is TGTGCCAGCAGCTTGAGAGGAAACACCATATATTTT. This codes for CASSLRGNTIYF.

The chain uses TRBV2 and TRBJ1-6; D might be TRBD1 (6 bases). The V end was cut by 1 base, the J end by 6 bases, with 13 bases between. The V gene's germline CDR1 is SNHLY and CDR2 FYNNEI. CDR3 size: 16 residues. The CDR3 loop is CASSEEAGALNSPLHF. DNA for the CDR3: TGTGCCAGCAGTGAAGAGGCAGGGGCGCTTAATTCACCCCTCCACTTT.

J is TRBJ1-1 and V is TRBV7-9; possible D gene TRBD1, 5 bases. CDR1 is SEHNR and CDR2 is FQNEAQ in the germline V gene (reference sequence). The CDR3 contains 15 residues. V gave up 2 bases and J gave up 4 bases, with 14 bases separating them. This chain's CDR3 is CASSLMGGRVTEAFF. Written as DNA, the CDR3 is TGTGCCAGCAGCTTAATGGGGGGACGGGTCACTGAAGCTTTCTTT.

This clone was recorded a few times. The chain is built from TRBV4-1 and TRBJ1-2, with D perhaps matching TRBD1 (6 bases). Germline CDR1 MGHRA, CDR2 YSYEKL. The V end lost 4 bases, the J end lost 6 bases, and 18 bases lay between the germline ends. CDR3 size: 15 residues. The CDR3 DNA reads TGCGCCAGCAGCCCCAGGGGATTCGAGGTGGATGGCTACACCTTC. Translated: CASSPRGFEVDGYTF.

The CDR3 DNA reads TGTGCCAGCAGCTCGGGGAGACAGACCCGCGGCTACACCTTC. It specifies CASSSGRQTRGYTF. V is TRBV7-2 and J is TRBJ1-2; perhaps TRBD1 as D (5 bases). The CDR3 consists of 14 residues. The germline gives CDR1 SGHTA, CDR2 FQGNSA. V shed 4 bases and J shed 8 bases, with 17 bases lying between them.